One and the same sample provided the 21 T cell receptor beta chains below, sequenced in a study of control samples from healthy donors and cancer patients (dated by TCRdb to the early 2020s). The receptor library was made with the immunoSEQ multiplex PCR assay. The table was pulled from immuneACCESS by TCRdb, which kept in-frame rearrangements only. Such tables lose some clones; where checked, under half of the loss comes from unresolved V genes, and the rest has no known cause. In all, the sample holds 100,000 to 150,000 clones, and just under 90% of those were seen once. Clones ranked in the top ten supply approximately 8% of the sample. Sample: PBMCs. The receptors were gathered from a man aged 50 or older with head and neck cancer.

The genes are TRBV7-9 and TRBJ2-5; D is possibly TRBD2 (7 bases). Germline CDR1 and CDR2: SEHNR and FQNEAQ (reference sequence). The CDR3 extends over 16 amino acids. V lost 1 base, J lost 4 bases, and 16 bases lay in between. CDR3 protein: CASSLGEGGSGETQYF. CDR3 bases: TGTGCCAGCAGCTTAGGGGAGGGGGGATCGGGAGAGACCCAGTACTTC.

With regard to this clone: One end of the junction is discordant with germline, which a read error may explain. The rearrangement joins TRBV7-7 to TRBJ2-5; D perhaps matches TRBD2 (5 bases). The CDR3 consists of 13 residues. Germline V gives CDR1 SSHAT, CDR2 FNYEAQ (reference sequence). CDR3 sequence: CASSFGLTGLRYF. CDR3 nucleotide sequence: TGTGCTAGCAGCTTTGGTTTGACGGGATTAAGGTACTTC.

The chain has TRBV28 and TRBJ2-2; no clear D gene. Between the trimmed V and J ends, which lost 5 bases and 7 bases, there was a span of 11 bases. Germline CDR1 and CDR2: MDHEN and SYDVKM. This CDR3 has 13 amino acids. CDR3 amino acids: CASSVMPGGELFF. CDR3 in DNA: TGTGCCAGCAGTGTGATGCCGGGCGGGGAGCTGTTTTTT.

The V gene is TRBV9, the J gene TRBJ1-3; perhaps TRBD1 as D (6 bases). The length of the CDR3 is 17 residues. Germline-derived CDR1 and CDR2 are SGDLS and YYNGEE. Trimming removed 0 bases from V and 0 bases from J, with 13 bases in between. This CDR3 is CASSVDPGANSGNTIYF. CDR3 nucleotide sequence: TGTGCCAGCAGCGTAGACCCGGGGGCCAACTCTGGAAACACCATATATTTT. The full variable domain, completed using reference TRBV9 and TRBJ1-3, is DSGVTQTPKHLITATGQRVTLRCSPRSGDLSVYWYQQSLDQGLQFLIQYYNGEERAKGNILERFSAQQFPDLHSELNLSSLELGDSALYFCASSVDPGANSGNTIYFGEGSWLTVV.

J is TRBJ2-5 and V is TRBV2; D unclear. The V end lost 7 bases, the J end lost 5 bases, and 8 bases lay between the germline ends. Germline V CDR1 and CDR2: SNHLY, FYNNEI. The CDR3 spans 11 residues. The CDR3 sequence: CASTFLETQYF. The CDR3 DNA reads TGTGCCAGCACCTTCCTTGAGACCCAGTACTTC.

The rearrangement joins TRBV2 to TRBJ1-3; TRBD1 aligns across 10 bases. Germline V gene sequence: CDR1 SNHLY, CDR2 FYNNEI. Trimming cost V 5 bases and J 2 bases; bases outside gene matches: 3. CDR3 length equals 15 residues. Written as DNA, the CDR3 is TGTGCCAGCAGTCCCGGGACAGGGGCTGGAAACACCATATATTTT. This sequence encodes CASSPGTGAGNTIYF.

Only a few counts were recorded for this clone. This chain uses TRBV19 with TRBJ1-5, with TRBD1 as a possible D gene (5 bases). Trimming pared 2 bases from V and 6 bases from J, leaving 11 bases between. The CDR3 runs to 14 residues. The germline gives CDR1 LNHDA, CDR2 SQIVND (reference sequence). The CDR3 nucleotides read TGTGCCAGTAGTATACAGGGTCGGGGTCAGCCCCAGCATTTT. This encodes CASSIQGRGQPQHF.

V is TRBV2 and J is TRBJ2-7; D gene unclear. Trimming stripped 7 bases from V and 2 bases from J, with 9 bases between. The germline CDR1 and CDR2 sequences are SNHLY and FYNNEI. The CDR3 covers 12 residues. CDR3 sequence (DNA): TGTGCCAGCAACGGCCAGACCTACGAGCAGTACTTC. Amino acids: CASNGQTYEQYF.

The rearrangement uses TRBV2 and TRBJ2-5, with a possible D match to TRBD1 (5 bases). CDR3 length equals 10 residues. V was shortened by 9 bases and J by 9 bases, with 11 bases between the two germline ends. Germline V CDR1 and CDR2: SNHLY, FYNNEI. The CDR3 protein is CASWGRSQYF. In DNA, the CDR3 is TGTGCCAGTTGGGGCAGATCCCAGTACTTC.

The genes are TRBV7-2 and TRBJ2-1, with no clear D. V lost 8 bases and J lost 4, with 15 bases in between. CDR1 and CDR2 (germline): SGHTA, FQGNSA. The CDR3 is 14 residues long. This CDR3 reads CASHGPARYNEQFF. CDR3 DNA sequence: TGTGCCAGCCATGGTCCAGCGAGATACAATGAGCAGTTCTTC. Together with reference TRBV7-2 and TRBJ2-1, the CDR3 gives the full variable domain: GAGVSQSPSNKVTEKGKDVELRCDPISGHTALYWYRQSLGQGLEFLIYFQGNSAPDKSGLPSDRFSAERTGGSVSTLTIQRTQQEDSAVYLCASHGPARYNEQFFGPGTRLTVL.

This clone occurred a few times. This chain joins TRBV13 and TRBJ2-1; D might be TRBD2 (6 bases). CDR1 is PRHDT and CDR2 is FYEKMQ in the germline V gene (reference sequence). V was shortened by 1 base and J by 7 bases, with 8 bases between the two germline ends. CDR3 length: 13 residues. The CDR3 spells CASSLAGENEQFF. CDR3 nucleotide sequence: TGTGCCAGCAGCTTAGCGGGAGAAAATGAGCAGTTCTTC.

The chain is built from TRBV18 and TRBJ2-5; D is possibly TRBD2 (5 bases). The CDR3 runs to 15 residues. Germline V gene data show CDR1 as KGHSH and CDR2 as LQKENI. Trimming shortened V by 3 bases and J by 5 bases, and 16 bases separated the two germline ends. The CDR3 sequence: CASSPQAGEAETQYF. The CDR3 DNA reads TGTGCCAGCTCACCGCAGGCGGGCGAGGCGGAGACCCAGTACTTC.

This clone was seen a single time. The chain couples TRBV4-2 to TRBJ2-1; D unresolved. Germline-derived CDR1 and CDR2 are LGHNA and YNFKEQ. The CDR3 loop spans 16 amino acids. Trimming took off 5 bases at V and 2 bases at J, with 16 bases between the two ends. CDR3 protein: CASSEAPGGAYNEQFF. In DNA, the CDR3 is TGTGCCAGCAGCGAGGCCCCTGGCGGTGCCTACAATGAGCAGTTCTTC.

This clone was recorded once. The V gene is TRBV5-5, the J gene TRBJ2-5; maybe TRBD1 (5 bases). Germline V gene sequence: CDR1 SGHKS, CDR2 YYEKEE (reference sequence). The CDR3 totals 13 residues. Trimming removed 0 bases from V and 3 bases from J, with 6 bases in between. CDR3 in DNA: TGTGCCAGCAGCTTGGTAGGGGAAGAGACCCAGTACTTC. This sequence encodes CASSLVGEETQYF. The full variable domain, completed using reference TRBV5-5 and TRBJ2-5, is DAGVTQSPTHLIKTRGQQVTLRCSPISGHKSVSWYQQVLGQGPQFIFQYYEKEERGRGNFPDRFSARQFPNYSSELNVNALLLGDSALYLCASSLVGEETQYFGPGTRLLVL.

This clone was recorded only once. This chain uses TRBV11-2 with TRBJ2-5, with TRBD2 matching over 12 bases. There are 15 residues in the CDR3. The germline gives CDR1 SGHAT, CDR2 FQNNGV. J was trimmed by 2 bases and V by 8 bases; bases with no gene match: 6. CDR3: CASRTLAGGQETQYF. DNA of the CDR3: TGTGCCAGCCGCACCCTAGCGGGAGGGCAAGAGACCCAGTACTTC.

This clone was seen only a few times. The V and J genes are TRBV5-4 and TRBJ1-2, with 7 nucleotides matching TRBD1. The CDR3 loop spans 17 amino acids. From germline, CDR1 is SGHNT and CDR2 YYREEE (reference sequence). Unmatched junction bases numbered 10, after V lost 0 bases and J lost 2 bases. For the CDR3, the DNA is TGTGCCAGCAGCTTGGGGGGAGGACAGGCCCGAAACTATGGCTACACCTTC. It translates to CASSLGGGQARNYGYTF.

The chain uses TRBV30 and TRBJ2-7; TRBD1 or TRBD2 may be the D gene (5 bases each). This CDR3 contains 16 residues. V was cut by 0 bases and J by 3 bases, with 18 bases left in between. Germline V gene data show CDR1 as GTSNPN and CDR2 as SVGIG (reference sequence). The CDR3 nucleotides read TGTGCCTGGAGTGTACTTGGGGGAACATTTGGCTACGAGCAGTACTTC. It encodes CAWSVLGGTFGYEQYF.

V gene TRBV15 combines with J gene TRBJ2-1; D may correspond to TRBD1 or TRBD2 (5 bases each). Per the germline V gene, CDR1 is LNHNV and CDR2 is YYDKDF (reference sequence). V was trimmed by 5 bases and J by 0 bases, leaving 11 bases between them. This CDR3 comprises 15 residues. CDR3 sequence reads: CATSVGRDSYNEQFF. The DNA for the CDR3 is TGTGCCACCAGCGTGGGACGGGACTCCTACAATGAGCAGTTCTTC.

This clone was observed once. The chain employs TRBV27 and TRBJ2-7, with TRBD1 identical over 8 bases. After removal of 8 bases from V and 4 bases from J, the junction contained 19 bases not matched to a gene. The CDR3 covers 17 residues. Germline CDR1 reads MNHEY; CDR2 reads SMNVEV (reference sequence). The CDR3 DNA is TGTGCCAGCGGACCCGTACTCCAGGGGGCGCCAGGATACGAGCAGTACTTC. Translated, it gives CASGPVLQGAPGYEQYF.

The chain combines TRBV9 with TRBJ2-1; 9 bases match TRBD2. This CDR3 spans 16 amino acids. Germline V gene data show CDR1 as SGDLS and CDR2 as YYNGEE. The V and J ends lost 3 bases and 11 bases, in that order; junction bases with no gene match: 15. CDR3 nucleotide sequence: TGTGCCAGCAGCGCTTCGACTAGCGGATACCTTCGAAAGCAGTTCTTC. It encodes CASSASTSGYLRKQFF. Drawing the rest from reference TRBV9 and TRBJ2-1, the complete variable domain is DSGVTQTPKHLITATGQRVTLRCSPRSGDLSVYWYQQSLDQGLQFLIQYYNGEERAKGNILERFSAQQFPDLHSELNLSSLELGDSALYFCASSASTSGYLRKQFFGPGTRLTVL.

The chain uses TRBV4-1 and TRBJ1-6; D call uncertain. Per germline, CDR1 MGHRA and CDR2 YSYEKL. With 1 base removed from V and 6 bases from J, the gap between germline ends came to 10 bases. The CDR3 length is 15 residues. The CDR3 DNA reads as TGCGCCAGCAGCCAAGGAGGGTTTAGTAATTCACCCCTCCACTTT. Its protein product is CASSQGGFSNSPLHF.